This T cell receptor beta chain was captured by sequencing in a study of human T cells and chemical hapten exposure. Total RNA extraction was carried out from unfractionated whole blood. One entry per CDR3 protein, called by TCRdb with MiXCR from the 5' RACE reads. The repertoire holds 80,000 or so distinct CDR3 sequences, around a sixth seen once, with around 6.8% in the top ten. This clonotype was detected a few times. The receptor comes from a female donor in good health.

Here the CDR3 DNA reads TGCAGTGCTAGATTGGCTAGCGGGACGTGGGAGCAGTACTTC. Its protein is CSARLASGTWEQYF. The rearrangement joins TRBV20-1 to TRBJ2-7; 9 bases map to TRBD2. CDR1 and CDR2 from the germline V gene are DFQATT and SNEGSKA (reference sequence). The CDR3 has 14 amino acids. J gave up 7 bases and V 2 bases, and 9 bases lay outside the gene matches.